Each of the 9 T cell receptor beta chains below was sequenced from the same sample in a study of T-cell reconstitution after alpha-beta-depleted transplantation in children (dated by TCRdb to the mid-2010s). The treatment or condition label for this specimen denotes: allogeneic hematopoietic cell transplantation with graft depleted of TCRalphabeta T cells and CD19 B cells. Receptor libraries were prepared by PCR. The instrument was an Illumina HiSeq 2500. Molecular barcoding was employed in the preparation of TCR libraries, with unique molecular identifiers being used to normalize TCRbeta repertoire quantification. TCRdb passed the public sequencing reads through fastp at Q25 and MiXCR, retaining productive beta sequences. Every entry covers one CDR3 protein and lists the most common genes and DNA from its rows. Recorded for this sample are 150,000 to 200,000 distinct CDR3 sequences; 6.3% of them occurred a single time. The ten biggest clones cover about 4.3% of the sample.

Sequences were derived from PBMCs, sampled before TCRalphabeta/CD19-depleted stem cell transplant. These receptors were obtained from a girl less than two years old with combined immunodeficiency, due to receive a stem cell transplant.

This clonotype appeared many times. The chain joins TRBV12-3 or TRBV12-4 to TRBJ2-7; the match to TRBD2 covers 8 bases. With 5 bases clipped from V and 5 bases from J, the junction kept 5 bases outside the gene matches. The CDR3 loop spans 13 amino acids. DNA for the CDR3: TGTGCCAGCAGTGGGACTAGTTTCCACGAGCAGTACTTC. It translates to CASSGTSFHEQYF.

This clonotype was seen ten or more times. This chain links TRBV7-3 with TRBJ2-7; D gene unclear. The CDR3 covers 15 residues. V was trimmed by 5 bases and J by 6 bases, leaving 20 bases between them. Germline lookup yields CDR1 SGHTA and CDR2 FQGTGA. The CDR3 DNA reads as TGTGCCAGCAGCCCCATTGGGTCCCAGGCTAGCGAGCAGTACTTC. Translation gives CASSPIGSQASEQYF.

This clonotype was seen a few times. The rearrangement links TRBV29-1 to TRBJ2-7, with TRBD2 identical over 12 bases. The CDR3 covers 15 residues. Losses at the gene ends were 4 bases for V and 4 bases for J; bases not matched to a gene: 8. Germline V gene lookup returns CDR1 SQVTM and CDR2 ANQGSEA. CDR3 residues: CSVVRGTSGYYEQYF. The CDR3 nucleotides read TGCAGCGTTGTTCGGGGGACTAGCGGGTATTACGAGCAGTACTTC.

This clonotype has more than one count but fewer than ten. The rearrangement uses TRBV4-2 and TRBJ2-5; no clear D. Germline values: CDR1 LGHNA, CDR2 YNFKEQ. V lost 4 bases and J lost 1, with 10 bases in between. The CDR3 covers 14 residues. The CDR3 sequence: CASSPQALQETQYF. For the CDR3, the DNA is TGTGCCAGCAGCCCCCAGGCCCTCCAAGAGACCCAGTACTTC.

Many counts were recorded for this clonotype. In DNA form, the CDR3 reads TGTGCCACCAGCAAATCGGGAATCCGGAACACCGGGGAGCTGTTTTTT. Translation: CATSKSGIRNTGELFF. The chain is built from TRBV24-1 and TRBJ2-2, with D possibly being TRBD2 (5 bases). CDR3 size: 16 residues. V was clipped by 7 bases and J by 1 base, with 15 bases between them. Germline CDR1 and CDR2: KGHDR and SFDVKD.

This clonotype has a count of ten or more. The genes are TRBV29-1 and TRBJ2-3; 9 bases line up with TRBD1. The V gene end was trimmed by 4 bases and the J gene end by 4 bases; junction bases not matched to a gene: 9. The CDR3 contains 15 residues. From germline, CDR1 is SQVTM and CDR2 ANQGSEA. The CDR3: CSVGGTGIFADTQYF. CDR3 sequence (DNA): TGCAGCGTTGGGGGGACAGGGATATTCGCAGATACGCAGTATTTT.

On this clonotype itself: A much bigger clone sits one base away, suggesting this may be a read error. The chain recombines TRBV5-6 with TRBJ1-1; unclear D gene. Looked up from germline, CDR1 is SGHDT and CDR2 is YYEEEE. The CDR3 extends over 13 amino acids. V lost 2 bases, J lost 9 bases, and 14 bases lay in between. This chain's CDR3 is CASSFGRFAKAFF. CDR3 coding DNA: TGTGCCAGCAGCTTCGGTCGATTTGCTAAAGCTTTCTTT.

This clonotype has ten or more counts. The chain is built from TRBV9 and TRBJ2-7; 8 bases align to TRBD1. Germline V lookup: CDR1 SGDLS, CDR2 YYNGEE. This CDR3 has 13 amino acids. V lost 3 bases and J lost 5; bases outside the gene matches: 4. The CDR3 DNA is TGTGCCAGCAGCGGGACAGGGTACAACGAGCAGTACTTC. Its translation is CASSGTGYNEQYF.

This clonotype was seen ten or more times. The J gene is TRBJ2-3, the V gene TRBV7-9; D remains unclear. CDR3 length equals 12 residues. Germline-derived CDR1 and CDR2 are SEHNR and FQNEAQ (reference sequence). V was pared by 4 bases and J by 6 bases, with 8 bases between. CDR3 protein: CASSSMRDTQYF. The CDR3 DNA sequence: TGTGCCAGCAGCTCCATGCGGGATACGCAGTATTTT.